This entry describes one T cell receptor beta chain. The data originate from a study of blood T cell repertoires in COVID-19. About the study: From the United States, Italy and Spain came samples of acute and convalescent COVID-19.

The V end was cut by 5 bases, the J end by 0 bases, with 15 bases between. The CDR3 contains 16 residues. Germline CDR1 and CDR2: SEHNR and FQNEAQ (reference sequence). As handled by the study authors: Cell counts per sample came from amplifying reference gene primers. Method: immunoSEQ multiplex PCR; TCRdb's copy keeps in-frame clones and lacks some. V and J calls and clone size come straight from that table; D and trimming were deduced from the DNA. The top ten hold under 3% of the sample, which has over 200,000 clones, roughly 80% seen once. The clonotype was recovered from a woman aged 65 to 85 with active or convalescent COVID-19. The J gene is TRBJ2-3, the V gene TRBV7-9; D not certain. Sequencing was done on a sample of peripheral blood. The CDR3 spells CASSPPAVGSTDTQYF. DNA for the CDR3: TGTGCCAGCAGCCCTCCGGCGGTTGGGAGCACAGATACGCAGTATTTT.